This T cell receptor (beta chain) was sequenced for a study of cytomegalovirus exposure and HLA in healthy donors. Healthy individuals who donated bone marrow served as the donors. Researchers ran the PCR with 60 Vbeta and 13 Jbeta primers. Original handling: An analysis that came later counted some 85 million unique TCR beta chains, about 10 million shared. Only in-frame clones appear in the TCRdb table, and some are missing; sequencing was by immunoSEQ multiplex PCR. The V and J calls and clone size were taken over from that table, and D and trimming were inferred from the DNA. The sample holds about 170,000 clones; roughly 84% are singletons and the top ten take around 1.5%. The sequencing sample was made of PBMCs. This receptor was obtained from a male donor in good health and CMV-seronegative.

CDR3 protein: CASSFWSGENEKLFF. The CDR3 nucleotides are TGTGCCAGCAGCTTTTGGTCAGGGGAGAATGAAAAACTGTTTTTT. The rearrangement uses TRBV7-6 and TRBJ1-4; TRBD1 is a possible D gene (6 bases). Germline CDR1 is SGHVS and CDR2 is FNYEAQ. Trimming left V 3 bases short and J 5 bases short, with 13 bases between. The CDR3 has 15 residues.